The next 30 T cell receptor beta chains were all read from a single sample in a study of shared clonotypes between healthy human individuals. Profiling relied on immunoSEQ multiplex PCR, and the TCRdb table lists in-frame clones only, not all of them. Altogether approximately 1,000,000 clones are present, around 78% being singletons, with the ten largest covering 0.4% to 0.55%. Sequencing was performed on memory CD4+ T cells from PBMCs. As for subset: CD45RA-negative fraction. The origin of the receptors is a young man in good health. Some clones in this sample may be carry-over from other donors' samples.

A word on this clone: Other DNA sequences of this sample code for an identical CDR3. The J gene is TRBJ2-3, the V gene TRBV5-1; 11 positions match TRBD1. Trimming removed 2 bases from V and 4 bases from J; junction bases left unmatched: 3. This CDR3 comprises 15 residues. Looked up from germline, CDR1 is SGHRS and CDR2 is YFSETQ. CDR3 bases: TGCGCCAGCAGCTTCGGACAGGGGGCGTCAGATACGCAGTATTTT. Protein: CASSFGQGASDTQYF.

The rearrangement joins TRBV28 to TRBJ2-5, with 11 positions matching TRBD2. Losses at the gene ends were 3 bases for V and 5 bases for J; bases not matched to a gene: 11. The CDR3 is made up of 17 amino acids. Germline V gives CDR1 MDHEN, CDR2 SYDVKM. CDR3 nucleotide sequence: TGTGCCAGCAGTTTTGGGACAGGACTAGCGGGTTTTGAGACCCAGTACTTC. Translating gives CASSFGTGLAGFETQYF.

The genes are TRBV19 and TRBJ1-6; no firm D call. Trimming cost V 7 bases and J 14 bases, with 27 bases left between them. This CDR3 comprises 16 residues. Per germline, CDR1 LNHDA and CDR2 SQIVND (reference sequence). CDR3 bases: TGTGCCAGTACCGCGGTAGCGGCCGGAGGCCCTCGGTCCCTCCACTTT. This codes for CASTAVAAGGPRSLHF.

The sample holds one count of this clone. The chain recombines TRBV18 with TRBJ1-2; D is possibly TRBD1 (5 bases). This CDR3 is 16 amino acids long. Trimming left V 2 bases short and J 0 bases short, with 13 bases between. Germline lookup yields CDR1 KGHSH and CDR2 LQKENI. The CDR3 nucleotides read TGTGCCAGCTCACCAACCCCAACAGGATCTAACTATGGCTACACCTTC. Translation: CASSPTPTGSNYGYTF.

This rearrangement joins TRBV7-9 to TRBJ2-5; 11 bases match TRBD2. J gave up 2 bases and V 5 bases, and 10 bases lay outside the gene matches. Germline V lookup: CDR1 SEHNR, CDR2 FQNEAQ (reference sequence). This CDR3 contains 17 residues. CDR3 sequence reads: CASSRPGTSGFQETQYF. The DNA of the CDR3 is TGTGCCAGCAGCCGGCCTGGGACTAGCGGTTTTCAAGAGACCCAGTACTTC.

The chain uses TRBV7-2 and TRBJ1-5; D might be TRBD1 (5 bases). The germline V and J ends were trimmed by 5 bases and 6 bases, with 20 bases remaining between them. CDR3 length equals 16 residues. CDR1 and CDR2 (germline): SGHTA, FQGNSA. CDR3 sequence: CASSPPPGGRSQPQHF. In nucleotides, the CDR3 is TGTGCCAGCAGCCCCCCCCCTGGGGGGAGGAGTCAGCCCCAGCATTTT.

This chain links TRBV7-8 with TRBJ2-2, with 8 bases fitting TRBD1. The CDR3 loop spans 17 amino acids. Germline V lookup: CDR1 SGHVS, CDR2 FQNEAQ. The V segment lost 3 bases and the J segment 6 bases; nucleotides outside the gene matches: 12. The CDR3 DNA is TGTGCCAGCAGCTTTTCCCTGGACAGGGTGGAGGCCGGGGAGCTGTTTTTT. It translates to CASSFSLDRVEAGELFF.

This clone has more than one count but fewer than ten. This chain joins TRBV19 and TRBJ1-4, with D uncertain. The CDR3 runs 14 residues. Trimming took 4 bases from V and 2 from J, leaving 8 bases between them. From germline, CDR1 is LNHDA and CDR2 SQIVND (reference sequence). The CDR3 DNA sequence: TGTGCCAGTAGTAATACAGCCACTAATGAAAAACTGTTTTTT. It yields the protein CASSNTATNEKLFF.

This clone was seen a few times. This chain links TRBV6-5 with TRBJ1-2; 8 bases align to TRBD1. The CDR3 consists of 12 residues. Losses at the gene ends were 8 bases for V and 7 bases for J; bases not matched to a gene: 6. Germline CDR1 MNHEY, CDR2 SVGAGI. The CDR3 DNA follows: TGTGCCAGCGGATGGACAGGGCTTGGCTACACCTTC. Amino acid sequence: CASGWTGLGYTF.

This chain's CDR3 is CATATGRTGNTIYF. The CDR3 DNA is TGTGCCACCGCCACGGGGAGAACTGGAAACACCATATATTTT. The chain employs TRBV10-3 and TRBJ1-3; no reliable D call. The V and J ends lost 10 bases and 2 bases respectively, with 15 bases between them. There are 14 residues in the CDR3. CDR1 is ENHRY, CDR2 SYGVKD, per germline.

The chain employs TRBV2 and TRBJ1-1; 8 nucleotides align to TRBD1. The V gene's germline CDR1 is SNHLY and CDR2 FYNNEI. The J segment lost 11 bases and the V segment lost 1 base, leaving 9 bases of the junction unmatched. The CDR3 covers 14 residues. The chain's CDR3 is CASSEGPRTGQAFF. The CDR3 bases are TGTGCCAGCAGTGAAGGGCCCCGGACAGGGCAGGCTTTCTTT. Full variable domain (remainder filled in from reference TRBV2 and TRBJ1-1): EPEVTQTPSHQVTQMGQEVILRCVPISNHLYFYWYRQILGQKVEFLVSFYNNEISEKSEIFDDQFSVERPDGSNFTLKIRSTKLEDSAMYFCASSEGPRTGQAFFGQGTRLTVV.

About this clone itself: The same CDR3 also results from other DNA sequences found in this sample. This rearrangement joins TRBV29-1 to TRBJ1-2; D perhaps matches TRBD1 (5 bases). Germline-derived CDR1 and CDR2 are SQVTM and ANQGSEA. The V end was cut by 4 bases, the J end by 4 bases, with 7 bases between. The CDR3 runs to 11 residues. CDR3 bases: TGCAGCGTTGGGGGCGGCTATGGCTACACCTTC. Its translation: CSVGGGYGYTF. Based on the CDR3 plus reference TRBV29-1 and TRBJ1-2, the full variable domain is SAVISQKPSRDICQRGTSLTIQCQVDSQVTMMFWYRQQPGQSLTLIATANQGSEATYESGFVIDKFPISRPNLTFSTLTVSNMSPEDSSIYLCSVGGGYGYTFGSGTRLTVV.

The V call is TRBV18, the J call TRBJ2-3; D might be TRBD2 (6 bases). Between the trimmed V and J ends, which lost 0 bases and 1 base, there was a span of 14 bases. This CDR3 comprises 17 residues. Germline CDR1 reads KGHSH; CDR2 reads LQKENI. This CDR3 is CASSPPGAGTGTDTQYF. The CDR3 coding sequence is TGTGCCAGCTCACCACCGGGAGCCGGGACTGGCACAGATACGCAGTATTTT.

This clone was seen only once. This chain's CDR3 is CASSSAGSNTGELFF. The CDR3, as DNA: TGTGCCAGCAGCTCAGCGGGCAGTAACACCGGGGAGCTGTTTTTT. The chain couples TRBV11-3 to TRBJ2-2, with D tentatively TRBD2 (6 bases). This CDR3 comprises 15 residues. Looked up from germline, CDR1 is SGHNT and CDR2 is YENEEA. V shed 4 bases and J shed 2 bases, with 11 bases lying between them. Together with reference TRBV11-3 and TRBJ2-2, the CDR3 gives the full variable domain: EAGVVQSPRYKIIEKKQPVAFWCNPISGHNTLYWYLQNLGQGPELLIRYENEEAVDDSQLPKDRFSAERLKGVDSTLKIQPAELGDSAVYLCASSSAGSNTGELFFGEGSRLTVL.

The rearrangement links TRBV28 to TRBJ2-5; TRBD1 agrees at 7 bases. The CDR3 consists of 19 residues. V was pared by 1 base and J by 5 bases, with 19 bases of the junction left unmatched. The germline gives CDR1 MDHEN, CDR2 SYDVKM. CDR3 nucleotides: TGTGCCAGCAGTTTATTGGACTCTCCTCTAGGGGGCTCGGGGGAGACCCAGTACTTC. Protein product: CASSLLDSPLGGSGETQYF.

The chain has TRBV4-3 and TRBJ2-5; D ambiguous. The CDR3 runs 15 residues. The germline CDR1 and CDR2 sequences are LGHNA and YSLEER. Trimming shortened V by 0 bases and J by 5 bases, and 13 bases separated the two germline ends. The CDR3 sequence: CASSQDFRSGETQYF. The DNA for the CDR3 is TGCGCCAGCAGCCAAGATTTCAGGTCCGGGGAGACCCAGTACTTC.

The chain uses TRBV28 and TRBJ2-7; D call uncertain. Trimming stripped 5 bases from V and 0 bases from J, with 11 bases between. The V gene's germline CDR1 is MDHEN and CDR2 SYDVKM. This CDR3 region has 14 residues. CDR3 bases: TGTGCCAGCAGTGAATCAAAAAGCTCCTACGAGCAGTACTTC. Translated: CASSESKSSYEQYF.

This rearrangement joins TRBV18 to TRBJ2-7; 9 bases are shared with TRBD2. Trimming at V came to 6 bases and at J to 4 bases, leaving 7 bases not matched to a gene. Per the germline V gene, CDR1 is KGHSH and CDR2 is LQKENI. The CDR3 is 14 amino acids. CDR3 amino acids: CASSPGLANYEQYF. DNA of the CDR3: TGTGCCAGCTCCCCGGGACTAGCCAATTACGAGCAGTACTTC.

CDR3 amino acids: CASSAIRGSYEQYF. The CDR3 region has the DNA TGTGCCAGCAGCGCGATCCGGGGCTCCTACGAGCAGTACTTC. This chain joins TRBV11-2 and TRBJ2-7; D is perhaps TRBD2 (5 bases). The germline gives CDR1 SGHAT, CDR2 FQNNGV. CDR3 length equals 14 residues. Trimming removed 5 bases from V and 0 bases from J, with 11 bases in between.

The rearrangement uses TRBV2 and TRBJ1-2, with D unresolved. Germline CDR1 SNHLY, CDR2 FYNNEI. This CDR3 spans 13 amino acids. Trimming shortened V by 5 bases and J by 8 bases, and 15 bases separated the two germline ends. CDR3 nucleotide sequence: TGTGCCAGCAGTAGCGACGGCGCTTTAGGCTACACCTTC. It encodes CASSSDGALGYTF. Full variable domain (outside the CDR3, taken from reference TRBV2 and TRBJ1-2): EPEVTQTPSHQVTQMGQEVILRCVPISNHLYFYWYRQILGQKVEFLVSFYNNEISEKSEIFDDQFSVERPDGSNFTLKIRSTKLEDSAMYFCASSSDGALGYTFGSGTRLTVV.

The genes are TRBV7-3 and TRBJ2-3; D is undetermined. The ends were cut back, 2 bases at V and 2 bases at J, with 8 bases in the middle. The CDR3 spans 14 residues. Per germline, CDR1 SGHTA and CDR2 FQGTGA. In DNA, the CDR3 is TGTGCCAGCAGCTTAGGAGCGTACACAGATACGCAGTATTTT. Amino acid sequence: CASSLGAYTDTQYF. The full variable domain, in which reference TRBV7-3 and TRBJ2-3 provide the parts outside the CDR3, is GAGVSQTPSNKVTEKGKYVELRCDPISGHTALYWYRQSLGQGPEFLIYFQGTGAADDSGLPNDRFFAVRPEGSVSTLKIQRTERGDSAVYLCASSLGAYTDTQYFGPGTRLTVL.

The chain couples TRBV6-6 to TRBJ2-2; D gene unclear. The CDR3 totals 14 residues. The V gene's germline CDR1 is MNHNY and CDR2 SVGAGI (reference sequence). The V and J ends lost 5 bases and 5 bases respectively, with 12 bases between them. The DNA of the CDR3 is TGTGCCAGCAGTCCCAAGACTGCTACCGGGGAGCTGTTTTTT. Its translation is CASSPKTATGELFF.

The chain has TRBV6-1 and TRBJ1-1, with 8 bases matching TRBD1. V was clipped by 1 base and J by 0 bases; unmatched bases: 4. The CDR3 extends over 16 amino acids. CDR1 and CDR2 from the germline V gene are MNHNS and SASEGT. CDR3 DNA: TGTGCCAGCAGTGAAGGACAGGGGCTTATGAACACTGAAGCTTTCTTT. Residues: CASSEGQGLMNTEAFF.

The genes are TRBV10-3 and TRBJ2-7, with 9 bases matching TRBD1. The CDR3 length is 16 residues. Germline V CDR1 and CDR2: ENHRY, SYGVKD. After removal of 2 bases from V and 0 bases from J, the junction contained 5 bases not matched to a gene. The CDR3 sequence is CAISEGGTGISYEQYF. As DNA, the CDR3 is TGTGCCATCAGTGAGGGAGGGACAGGGATCTCCTACGAGCAGTACTTC.

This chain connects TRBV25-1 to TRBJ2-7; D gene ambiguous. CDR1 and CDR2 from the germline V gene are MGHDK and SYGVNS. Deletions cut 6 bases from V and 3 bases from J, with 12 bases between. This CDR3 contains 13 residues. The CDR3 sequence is CASSKALNYEQYF. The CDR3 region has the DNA TGTGCCAGCAGCAAAGCCTTAAACTACGAGCAGTACTTC.

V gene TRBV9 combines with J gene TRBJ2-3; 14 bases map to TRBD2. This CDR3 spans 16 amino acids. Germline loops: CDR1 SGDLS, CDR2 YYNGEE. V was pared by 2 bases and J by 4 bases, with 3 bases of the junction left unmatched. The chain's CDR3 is CASSVSGLAGADTQYF. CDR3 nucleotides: TGTGCCAGCAGCGTTTCGGGACTAGCGGGAGCAGATACGCAGTATTTT.

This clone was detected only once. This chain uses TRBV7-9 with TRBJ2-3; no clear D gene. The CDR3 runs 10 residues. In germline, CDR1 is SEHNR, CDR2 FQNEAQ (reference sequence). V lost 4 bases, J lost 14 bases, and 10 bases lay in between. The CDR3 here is CASSSINPYF. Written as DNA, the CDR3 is TGTGCCAGCAGCTCCATAAACCCGTATTTT.

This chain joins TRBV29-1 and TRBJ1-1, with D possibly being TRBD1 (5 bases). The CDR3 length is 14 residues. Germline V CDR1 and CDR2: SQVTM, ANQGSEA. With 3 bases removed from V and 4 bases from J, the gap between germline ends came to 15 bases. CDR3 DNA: TGCAGCGTTGATTGGGCAGGGATCGGCACTGAAGCTTTCTTT. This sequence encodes CSVDWAGIGTEAFF. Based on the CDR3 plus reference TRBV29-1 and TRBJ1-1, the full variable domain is SAVISQKPSRDICQRGTSLTIQCQVDSQVTMMFWYRQQPGQSLTLIATANQGSEATYESGFVIDKFPISRPNLTFSTLTVSNMSPEDSSIYLCSVDWAGIGTEAFFGQGTRLTVV.

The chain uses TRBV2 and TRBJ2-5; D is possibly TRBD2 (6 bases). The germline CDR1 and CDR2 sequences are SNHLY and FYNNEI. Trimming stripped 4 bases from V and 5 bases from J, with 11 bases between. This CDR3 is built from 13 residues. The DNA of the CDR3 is TGTGCCAGCAGTGCCCTGGAGGGCGAGACCCAGTACTTC. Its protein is CASSALEGETQYF.

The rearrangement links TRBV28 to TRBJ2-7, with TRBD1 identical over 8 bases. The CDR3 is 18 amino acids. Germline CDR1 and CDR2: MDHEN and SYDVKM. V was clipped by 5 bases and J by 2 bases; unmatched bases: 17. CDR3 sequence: CASSVTTGVGGTAYEQYF. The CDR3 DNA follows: TGTGCCAGCAGTGTCACGACAGGGGTCGGCGGGACGGCCTACGAGCAGTACTTC.